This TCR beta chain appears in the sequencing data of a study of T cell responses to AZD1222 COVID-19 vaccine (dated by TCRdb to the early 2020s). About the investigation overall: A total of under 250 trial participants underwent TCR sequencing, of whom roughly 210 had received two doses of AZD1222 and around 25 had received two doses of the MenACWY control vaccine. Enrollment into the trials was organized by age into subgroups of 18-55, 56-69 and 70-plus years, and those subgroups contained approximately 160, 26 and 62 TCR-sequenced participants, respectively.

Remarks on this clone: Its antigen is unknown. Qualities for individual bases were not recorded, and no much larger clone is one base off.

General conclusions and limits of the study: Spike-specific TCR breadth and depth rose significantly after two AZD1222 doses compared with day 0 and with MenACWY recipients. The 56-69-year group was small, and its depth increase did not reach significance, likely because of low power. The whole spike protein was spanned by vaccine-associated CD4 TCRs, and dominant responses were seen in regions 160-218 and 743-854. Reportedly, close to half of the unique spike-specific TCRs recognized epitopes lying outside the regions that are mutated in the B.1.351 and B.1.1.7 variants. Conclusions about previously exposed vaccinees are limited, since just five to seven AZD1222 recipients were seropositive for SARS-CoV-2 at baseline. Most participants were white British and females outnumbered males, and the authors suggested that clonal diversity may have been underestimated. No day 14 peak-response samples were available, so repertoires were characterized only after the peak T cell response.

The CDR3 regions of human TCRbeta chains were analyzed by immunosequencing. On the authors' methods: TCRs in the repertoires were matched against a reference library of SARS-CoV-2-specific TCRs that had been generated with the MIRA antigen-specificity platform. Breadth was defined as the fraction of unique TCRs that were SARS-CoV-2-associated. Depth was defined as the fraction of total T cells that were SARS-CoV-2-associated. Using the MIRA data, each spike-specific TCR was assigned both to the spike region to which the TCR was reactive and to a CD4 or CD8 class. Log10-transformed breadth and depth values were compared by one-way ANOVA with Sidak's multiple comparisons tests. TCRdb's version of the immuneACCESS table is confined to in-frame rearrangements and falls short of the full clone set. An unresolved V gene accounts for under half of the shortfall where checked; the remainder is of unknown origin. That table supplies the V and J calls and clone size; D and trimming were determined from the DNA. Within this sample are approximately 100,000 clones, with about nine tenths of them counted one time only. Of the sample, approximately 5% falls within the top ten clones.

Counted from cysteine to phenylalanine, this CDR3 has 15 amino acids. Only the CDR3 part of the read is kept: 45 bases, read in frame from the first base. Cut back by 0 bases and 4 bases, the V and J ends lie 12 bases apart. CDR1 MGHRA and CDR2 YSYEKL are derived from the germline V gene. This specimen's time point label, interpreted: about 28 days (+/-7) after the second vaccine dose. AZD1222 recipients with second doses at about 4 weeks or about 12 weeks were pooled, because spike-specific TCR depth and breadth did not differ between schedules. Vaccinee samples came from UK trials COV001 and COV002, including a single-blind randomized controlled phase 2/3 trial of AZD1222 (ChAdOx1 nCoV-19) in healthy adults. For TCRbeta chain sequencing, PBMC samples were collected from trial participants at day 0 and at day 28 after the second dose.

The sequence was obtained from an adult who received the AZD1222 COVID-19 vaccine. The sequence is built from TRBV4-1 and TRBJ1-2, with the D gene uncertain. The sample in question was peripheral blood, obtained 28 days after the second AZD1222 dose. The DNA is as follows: TGCGCCAGCAGCCAAGAGAGGGATTTTCGCTATGGCTACACCTTC. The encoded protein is CASSQERDFRYGYTF.